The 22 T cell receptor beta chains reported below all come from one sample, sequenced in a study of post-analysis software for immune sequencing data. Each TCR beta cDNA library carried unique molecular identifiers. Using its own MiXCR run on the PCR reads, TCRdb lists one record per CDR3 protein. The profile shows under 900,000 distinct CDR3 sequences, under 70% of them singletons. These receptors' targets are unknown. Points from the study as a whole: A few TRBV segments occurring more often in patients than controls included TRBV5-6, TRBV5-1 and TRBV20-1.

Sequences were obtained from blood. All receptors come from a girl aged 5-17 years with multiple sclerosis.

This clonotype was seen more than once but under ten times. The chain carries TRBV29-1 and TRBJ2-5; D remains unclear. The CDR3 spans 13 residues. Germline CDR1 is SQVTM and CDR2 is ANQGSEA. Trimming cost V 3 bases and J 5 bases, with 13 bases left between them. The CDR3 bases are TGCAGCGTTGATCCCCTCGGTGACGAGACCCAGTACTTC. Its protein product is CSVDPLGDETQYF.

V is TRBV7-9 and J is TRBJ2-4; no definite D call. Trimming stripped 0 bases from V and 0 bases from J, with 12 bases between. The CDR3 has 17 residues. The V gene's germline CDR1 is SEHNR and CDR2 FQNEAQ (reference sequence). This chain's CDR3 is CASSLALDWLAKNIQYF. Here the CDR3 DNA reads TGTGCCAGCAGCTTAGCGCTTGATTGGCTAGCCAAAAACATTCAGTACTTC.

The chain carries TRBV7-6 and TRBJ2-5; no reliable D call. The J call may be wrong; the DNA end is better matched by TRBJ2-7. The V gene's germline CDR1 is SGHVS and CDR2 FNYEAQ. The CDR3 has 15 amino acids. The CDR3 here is CASSSLLPRHDEQYF. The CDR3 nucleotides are TGTGCCAGCAGCTCCTTACTACCAAGACATGACGAGCAGTACTTC.

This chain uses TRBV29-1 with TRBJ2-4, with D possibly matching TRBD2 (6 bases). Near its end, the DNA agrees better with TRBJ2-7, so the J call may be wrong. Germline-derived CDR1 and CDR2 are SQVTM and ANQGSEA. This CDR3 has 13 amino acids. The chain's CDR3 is CSVARESNYEQYF. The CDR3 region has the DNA TGCAGCGTTGCCCGGGAGTCGAACTACGAGCAGTACTTC.

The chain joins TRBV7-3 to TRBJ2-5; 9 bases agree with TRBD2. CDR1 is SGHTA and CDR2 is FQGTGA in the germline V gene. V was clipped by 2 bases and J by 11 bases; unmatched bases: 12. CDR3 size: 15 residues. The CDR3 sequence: CASSLVGSGGAEQYF. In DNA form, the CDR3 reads TGTGCCAGCAGCTTAGTAGGTAGCGGGGGCGCTGAGCAGTACTTC. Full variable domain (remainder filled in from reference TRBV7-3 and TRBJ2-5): GAGVSQTPSNKVTEKGKYVELRCDPISGHTALYWYRQSLGQGPEFLIYFQGTGAADDSGLPNDRFFAVRPEGSVSTLKIQRTERGDSAVYLCASSLVGSGGAEQYFGPGTRLLVL.

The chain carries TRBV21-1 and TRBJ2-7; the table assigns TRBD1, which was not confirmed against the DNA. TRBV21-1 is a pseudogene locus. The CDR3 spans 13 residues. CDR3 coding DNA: TGTGCCAGCAGCAAAGTGGGGCATGGTGGCGAGTACTTC. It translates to CASSKVGHGGEYF.

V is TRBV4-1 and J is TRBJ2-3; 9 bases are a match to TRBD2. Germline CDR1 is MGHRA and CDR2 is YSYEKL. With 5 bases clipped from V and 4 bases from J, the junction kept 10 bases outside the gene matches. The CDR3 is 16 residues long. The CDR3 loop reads CASSATGTSNSDTQYF. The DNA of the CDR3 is TGCGCCAGCAGCGCAACCGGGACTAGCAACTCAGATACGCAGTATTTT.

The CDR3 nucleotides read TGCGCCAGCAGCCCCGGGGGGGCGGCTTCTTTAGCCAAAAACATTCAGTACTTC. It translates to CASSPGGAASLAKNIQYF. The rearrangement uses TRBV5-1 and TRBJ2-4; 8 nucleotides line up with TRBD2. The CDR3 spans 18 residues. Germline V gene data show CDR1 as SGHRS and CDR2 as YFSETQ. V was pared by 4 bases and J by 0 bases, with 12 bases of the junction left unmatched.

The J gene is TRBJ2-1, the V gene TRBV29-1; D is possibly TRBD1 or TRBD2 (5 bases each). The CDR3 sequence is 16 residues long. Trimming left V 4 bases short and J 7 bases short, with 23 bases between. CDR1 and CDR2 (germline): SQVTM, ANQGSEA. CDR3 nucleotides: TGCAGCGTTGTAGGGCCGGGGACCAGAAATGTAAATGAGCAGTTCTTC. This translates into CSVVGPGTRNVNEQFF.

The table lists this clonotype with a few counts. The chain's CDR3 is CSVAGGQGADEQYF. In DNA, the CDR3 is TGCAGCGTAGCAGGGGGACAGGGGGCTGACGAGCAGTACTTC. The J gene is TRBJ2-4, the V gene TRBV29-1; TRBD1 aligns across 12 bases. The DNA end is more similar to TRBJ2-7, so the J call may be wrong. The CDR3 contains 14 residues. Germline loops: CDR1 SQVTM, CDR2 ANQGSEA.

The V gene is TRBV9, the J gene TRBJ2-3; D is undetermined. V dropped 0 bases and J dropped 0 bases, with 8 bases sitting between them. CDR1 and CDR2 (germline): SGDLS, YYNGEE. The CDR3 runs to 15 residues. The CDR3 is CASSVAAPSTDTQYF. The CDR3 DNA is TGTGCCAGCAGCGTAGCCGCTCCTAGCACAGATACGCAGTATTTT. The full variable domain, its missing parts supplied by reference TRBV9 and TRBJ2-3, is DSGVTQTPKHLITATGQRVTLRCSPRSGDLSVYWYQQSLDQGLQFLIQYYNGEERAKGNILERFSAQQFPDLHSELNLSSLELGDSALYFCASSVAAPSTDTQYFGPGTRLTVL.

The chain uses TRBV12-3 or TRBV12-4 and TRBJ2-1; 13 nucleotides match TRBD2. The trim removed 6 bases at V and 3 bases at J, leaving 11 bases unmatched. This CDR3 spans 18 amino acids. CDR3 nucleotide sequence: TGTGCCAGCAGCCCGACTAGCGGGAGGTCCCCCAGCTACAATGAGCAGTTCTTC. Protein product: CASSPTSGRSPSYNEQFF.

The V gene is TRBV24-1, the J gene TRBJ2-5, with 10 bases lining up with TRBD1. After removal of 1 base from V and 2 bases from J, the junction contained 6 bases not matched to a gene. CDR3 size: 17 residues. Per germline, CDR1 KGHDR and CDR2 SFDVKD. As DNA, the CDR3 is TGTGCCACCAGTGATTTACACCCGGGACAGGGGCAAGAGACCCAGTACTTC. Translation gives CATSDLHPGQGQETQYF.

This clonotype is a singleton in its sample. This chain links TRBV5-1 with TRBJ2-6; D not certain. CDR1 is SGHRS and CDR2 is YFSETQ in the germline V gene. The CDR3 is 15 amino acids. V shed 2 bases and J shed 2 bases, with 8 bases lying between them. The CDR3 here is CASSFSSAGANVLTF. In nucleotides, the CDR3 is TGCGCCAGCAGCTTTAGTTCGGCTGGGGCCAACGTCCTGACTTTC.

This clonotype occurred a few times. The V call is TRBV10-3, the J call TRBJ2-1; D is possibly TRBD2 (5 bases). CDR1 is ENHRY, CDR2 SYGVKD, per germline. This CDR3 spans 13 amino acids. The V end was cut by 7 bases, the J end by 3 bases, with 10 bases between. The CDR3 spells CAINPGLYNEQFF. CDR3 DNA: TGTGCCATCAACCCAGGACTCTACAATGAGCAGTTCTTC.

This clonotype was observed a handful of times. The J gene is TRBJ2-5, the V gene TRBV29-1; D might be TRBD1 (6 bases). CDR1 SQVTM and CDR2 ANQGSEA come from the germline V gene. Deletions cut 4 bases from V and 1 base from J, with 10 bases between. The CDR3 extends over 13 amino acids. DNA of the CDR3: TGCAGCGTTGCGGGGACATTCCAAGAGACCCAGTACTTC. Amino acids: CSVAGTFQETQYF.

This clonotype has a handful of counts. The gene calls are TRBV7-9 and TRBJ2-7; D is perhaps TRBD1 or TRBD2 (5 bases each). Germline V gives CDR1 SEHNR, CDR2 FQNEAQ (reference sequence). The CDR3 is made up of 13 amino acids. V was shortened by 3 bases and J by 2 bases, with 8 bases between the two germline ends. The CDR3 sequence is CASSFGAPYEQYF. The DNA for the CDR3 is TGTGCCAGCAGCTTCGGGGCTCCCTACGAGCAGTACTTC.

CDR3 coding DNA: TGTGCCATCAGTGGGGGACATCGCTATGGCTACACCTTC. It encodes CAISGGHRYGYTF. The rearrangement links TRBV10-3 to TRBJ1-2; tentatively, D is TRBD1 (6 bases). The V end was cut by 4 bases, the J end by 4 bases, with 10 bases between. The germline gives CDR1 ENHRY, CDR2 SYGVKD. This CDR3 contains 13 residues.

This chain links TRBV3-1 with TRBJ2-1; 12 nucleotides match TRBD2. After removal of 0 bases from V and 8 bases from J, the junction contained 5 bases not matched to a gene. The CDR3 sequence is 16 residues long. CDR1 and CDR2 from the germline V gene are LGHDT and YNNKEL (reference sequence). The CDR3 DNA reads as TGTGCCAGCAGCCAAGAGCTAGCGGGGGGGCCACATGAGCAGTTCTTC. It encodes CASSQELAGGPHEQFF.

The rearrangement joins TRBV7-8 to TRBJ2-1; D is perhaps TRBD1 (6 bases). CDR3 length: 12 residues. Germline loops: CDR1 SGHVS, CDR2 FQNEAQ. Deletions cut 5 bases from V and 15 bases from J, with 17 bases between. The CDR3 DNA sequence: TGTGCCAGCAGCGCTAGGACAGAAATAAGGTTCTTC. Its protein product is CASSARTEIRFF. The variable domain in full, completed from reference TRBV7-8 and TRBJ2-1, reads GAGVSQSPRYKVAKRGQDVALRCDPISGHVSLFWYQQALGQGPEFLTYFQNEAQLDKSGLPSDRFFAERPEGSVSTLKIQRTQQEDSAVYLCASSARTEIRFFGPGTRLTVL.

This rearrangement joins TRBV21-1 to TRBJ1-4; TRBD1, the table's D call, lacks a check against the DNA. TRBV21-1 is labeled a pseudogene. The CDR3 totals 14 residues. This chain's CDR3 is CATRGVATNEKLFF. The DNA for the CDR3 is TGTGCCACCCGGGGCGTTGCAACTAATGAAAAACTGTTTTTT.

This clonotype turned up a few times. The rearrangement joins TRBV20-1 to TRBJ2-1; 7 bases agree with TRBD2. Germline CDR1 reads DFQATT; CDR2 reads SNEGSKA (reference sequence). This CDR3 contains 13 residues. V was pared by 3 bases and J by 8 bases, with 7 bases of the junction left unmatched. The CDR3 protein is CSASSSGKDEQFF. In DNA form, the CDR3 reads TGCAGTGCTAGTTCCAGCGGGAAAGATGAGCAGTTCTTC.